This T cell receptor (beta chain) was identified during a study of blood T cells in healthy people across ages. Trimming took 5 bases from V and 6 from J; bases not matched to a gene: 4. The germline gives CDR1 DFQATT, CDR2 SNEGSKA (reference sequence). The CDR3 is 13 amino acids. This clonotype occurred a few times. Donors ranged from 6 to 90 years old and were healthy Caucasians in Russia. RNA extraction gave at least 5.5 micrograms of total RNA per sample. Next came a second PCR, run for about 6 to 12 cycles, which used a sample-barcoded 5' primer along with a J-beta primer mix. TCRdb re-derived calls from the 5' RACE reads in MiXCR, one entry per CDR3 protein. The sample records some 1.5 million distinct CDR3 sequences, approximately 43% being singletons.

The sequence was collected from a woman younger than 30 in good health. The chain has TRBV20-1 and TRBJ1-4; TRBD1 matches at 9 bases. Sequencing was performed on blood. CDR3 in DNA: TGCAGTGCTCCGACAGGGGGAGATGAAAAACTGTTTTTT. This gives the protein CSAPTGGDEKLFF.